This T cell receptor beta chain was observed in a study of T cells expressing NK-cell markers. Turning to the study itself: Investigators obtained TCR beta repertoires from sorted CD3+CD56+NKG2C+, CD3+CD56+NKG2C- and CD3+CD56-NKG2C+ T cells.

This CDR3 region has 14 residues. TCRdb re-called the 5' RACE reads and shows each CDR3 protein once, DNA omitted. The sample data list over 150,000 distinct CDR3 sequences. This chain connects TRBV12-3 or TRBV12-4 to TRBJ2-1. This clonotype was obtained from a woman between 50 and 59 years old in good health. Sample: blood T cells: a sorted CD56 or NKG2C T cell subset, CD4+ or CD8+ T cells, or bulk PBMC T cells (not recorded which). The CDR3 sequence is CASSPRTDYNEQFF.